This T cell receptor beta chain comes out of a study of T-cell memory formation after mild COVID-19 (dated by TCRdb to 2020 to 2022). Describing the broader study: TCR sequence clusters from the two donors were found to be largely donor specific. Two young, previously healthy adult volunteers made up the cohort, one male and one female. In a couple of donors, T-cell clones that expanded and contracted after mild COVID-19 were tracked by sequencing TCRalpha and TCRbeta repertoires over time.

Ficoll-Paque density gradient centrifugation was used to isolate PBMCs. Measured from the cysteine to the phenylalanine, the CDR3 is 16 residues long. Only the CDR3 DNA stays, 48 bases, in frame from base 1. Trimming removed 4 bases from V and 6 bases from J; the gene matches leave 10 bases unexplained. Sequences LGHDT (CDR1) and YNNKEL (CDR2) are obtained from the germline V gene (reference sequence). Sequencing was performed on an Illumina NovaSeq 6000. TCRalpha and TCRbeta cDNA libraries were built by 5'RACE with constant-segment primers, adding sample barcodes and unique molecular identifiers. Trizol reagent was used to extract RNA from every sample. Library amplification was performed in two PCR steps, and a second sample barcode and Illumina TruSeq adapters were introduced in the second step. The libraries were sequenced on an Illumina NovaSeq using 2 x 150 bp paired-end reads. Regarding the original processing steps: With migec v1.2.7, reads were demultiplexed and then collapsed into UMI-guided consensus sequences. Using mixcr v2.1.11, UMI consensuses were aligned to TRA and TRB V and J templates and then assembled into clonotypes. A clonotype was counted as expanded or contracted only if both edgeR and NoisET called the change significant, with noise models trained on biological replicates. edgeR calls used a false discovery rate-adjusted p below 0.01 and a log2 fold-change threshold of 1. PCA with hierarchical clustering of max-normalized trajectories of the 1000 most abundant clonotypes was used as exploratory dynamics analysis. The CD4 or CD8 phenotype of responding clones was assigned using the separately sequenced CD4+ and CD8+ repertoires. TCRdb trimmed public reads at Q25 via fastp, called clones via MiXCR and kept in-frame beta chains. Entries that share a CDR3 protein sequence are merged under the most common genes and DNA. These V and J calls are TCRdb output, not the study's own analysis. In this sample the table shows 70,000 to 100,000 distinct CDR3 sequences, approximately 13% of which occur a single time. The top ten hold around a quarter of the sample.

With regard to this clonotype: It lacks a known antigen. Base quality data are lacking; no much larger clone is found one base away.

What the work shows at the level of the full study, not this receptor alone: From day 15 to 85, contracting clones showed balanced CD4/CD8 phenotypes, whereas a second wave of clones that expanded from day 15 to 37 leaned towards CD4+. Some responding clones were detected in pre-infection memory, suggesting pre-existing cross-reactive memory T cells joined the SARS-CoV-2 response. The study included only a couple of mild cases, and larger cohorts that include severe cases with pre-infection samples were judged to be necessary. The second-wave clones that peaked on day 37 were not confirmed to be SARS-CoV-2 specific. Contracting CD4+ clones were located mainly in the CM and EM memory subsets, whereas CD8+ clones were found to be enriched in EMRA.

Input material: PBMCs or a T cell subset sorted from them (not recorded which). This chain joins TRBV3-1 to TRBJ2-2; TRBD2 fits 8 bases in the junction. This clonotype was obtained from an adult woman who had mild COVID-19 (a few samples of this study predate the infection). The sample titles of this study are shuffled in the database, so cell type and time point are left out; the donor was told from shared clones. The CDR3 corresponds to CASSPLLAGEAGELFF. The DNA reads TGTGCCAGCAGCCCACTTCTAGCGGGCGAGGCCGGGGAGCTGTTTTTT. The CDR3 plus the reference TRBV3-1 and TRBJ2-2 genes for the other parts give the full variable domain: DTAVSQTPKYLVTQMGNDKSIKCEQNLGHDTMYWYKQDSKKFLKIMFSYNNKELIINETVPNRFSPKSPDKAHLNLHINSLELGDSAVYFCASSPLLAGEAGELFFGEGSRLTVL.